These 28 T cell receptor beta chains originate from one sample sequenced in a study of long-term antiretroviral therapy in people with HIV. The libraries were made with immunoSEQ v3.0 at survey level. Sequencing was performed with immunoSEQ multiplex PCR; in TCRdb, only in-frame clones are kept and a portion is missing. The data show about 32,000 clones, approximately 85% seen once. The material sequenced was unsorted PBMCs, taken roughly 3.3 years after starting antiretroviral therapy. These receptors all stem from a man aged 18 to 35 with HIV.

CDR3 bases: TGTGCCAGCAGTTACTTGGCAGAAAGAGCCTATGGCTACACCTTC. Its protein product is CASSYLAERAYGYTF. This chain joins TRBV6-5 and TRBJ1-2, with unresolved D. The V end was cut by 1 base, the J end by 4 bases, with 13 bases between. Germline-derived CDR1 and CDR2 are MNHEY and SVGAGI. This CDR3 spans 15 amino acids.

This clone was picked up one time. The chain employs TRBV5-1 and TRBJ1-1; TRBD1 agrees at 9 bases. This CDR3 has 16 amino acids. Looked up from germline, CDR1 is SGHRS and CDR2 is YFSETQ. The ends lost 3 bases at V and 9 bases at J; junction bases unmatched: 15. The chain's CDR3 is CASSSPGQGSRRKAFF. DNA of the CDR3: TGCGCCAGCAGCTCTCCGGGACAGGGAAGTCGCCGCAAAGCTTTCTTT.

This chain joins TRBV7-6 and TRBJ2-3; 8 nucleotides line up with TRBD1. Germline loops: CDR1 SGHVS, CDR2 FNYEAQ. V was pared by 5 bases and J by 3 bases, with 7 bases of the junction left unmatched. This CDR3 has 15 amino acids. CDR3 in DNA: TGTGCCAGCAGCAAGGACAGGGTCGGAACAGATACGCAGTATTTT. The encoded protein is CASSKDRVGTDTQYF.

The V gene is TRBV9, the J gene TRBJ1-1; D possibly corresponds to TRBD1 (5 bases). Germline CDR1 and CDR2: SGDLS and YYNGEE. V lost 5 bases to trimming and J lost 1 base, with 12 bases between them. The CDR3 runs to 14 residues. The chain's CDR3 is CASSPGTGNTEAFF. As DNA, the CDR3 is TGTGCCAGCAGTCCCGGGACGGGGAACACTGAAGCTTTCTTT.

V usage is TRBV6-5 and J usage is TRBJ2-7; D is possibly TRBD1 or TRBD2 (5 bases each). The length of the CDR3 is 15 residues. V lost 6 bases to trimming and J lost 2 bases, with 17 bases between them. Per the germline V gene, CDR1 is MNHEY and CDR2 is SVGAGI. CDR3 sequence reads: CASRINSGGAYEQYF. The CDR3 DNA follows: TGTGCCAGCAGAATCAACAGTGGGGGTGCCTACGAGCAGTACTTC.

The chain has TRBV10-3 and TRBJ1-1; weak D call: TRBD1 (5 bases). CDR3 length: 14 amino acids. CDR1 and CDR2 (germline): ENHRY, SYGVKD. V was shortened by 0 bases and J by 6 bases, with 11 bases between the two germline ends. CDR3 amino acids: CAISESKGRPEAFF. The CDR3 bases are TGTGCCATCAGTGAGTCGAAGGGGAGGCCTGAAGCTTTCTTT.

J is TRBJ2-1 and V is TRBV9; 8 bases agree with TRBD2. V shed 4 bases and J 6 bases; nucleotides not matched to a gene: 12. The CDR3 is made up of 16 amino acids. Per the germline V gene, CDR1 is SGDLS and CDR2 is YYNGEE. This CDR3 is CASSRKLGLVGNEQFF. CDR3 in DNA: TGTGCCAGCAGCCGGAAACTGGGACTAGTCGGCAATGAGCAGTTCTTC.

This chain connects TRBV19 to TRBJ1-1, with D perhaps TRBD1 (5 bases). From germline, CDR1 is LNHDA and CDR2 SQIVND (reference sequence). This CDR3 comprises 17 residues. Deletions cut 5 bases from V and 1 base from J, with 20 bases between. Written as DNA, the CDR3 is TGTGCCAGTAGTCCCAAGGGTTACACAGGACAGAACACTGAAGCTTTCTTT. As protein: CASSPKGYTGQNTEAFF.

Written as DNA, the CDR3 is TGTGCCAGCAGCTTGGGGGGCGTGAACACTGAAGCTTTCTTT. Translated: CASSLGGVNTEAFF. The chain uses TRBV11-2 and TRBJ1-1; perhaps TRBD1 as D (6 bases). V lost 3 bases, J lost 0 bases, and 8 bases lay in between. CDR3 size: 14 residues. Germline CDR1 and CDR2: SGHAT and FQNNGV.

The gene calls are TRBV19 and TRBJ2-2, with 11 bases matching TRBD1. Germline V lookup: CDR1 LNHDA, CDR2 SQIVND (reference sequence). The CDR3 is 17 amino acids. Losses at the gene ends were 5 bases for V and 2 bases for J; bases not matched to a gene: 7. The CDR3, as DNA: TGTGCCAGTAGTGTACGCGGGACAGGGGGAAACACCGGGGAGCTGTTTTTT. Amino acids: CASSVRGTGGNTGELFF.

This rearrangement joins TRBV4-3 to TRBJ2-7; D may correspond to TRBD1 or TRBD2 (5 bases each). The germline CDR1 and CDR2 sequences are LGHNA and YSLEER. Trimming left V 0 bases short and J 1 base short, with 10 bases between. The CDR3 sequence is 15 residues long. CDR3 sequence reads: CASSQDWDGSYEQYF. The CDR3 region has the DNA TGCGCCAGCAGCCAAGATTGGGACGGATCCTACGAGCAGTACTTC.

This CDR3 is CASSQPRGKNNYGYTF. The CDR3 nucleotides read TGTGCCAGCAGCCAACCTCGGGGCAAAAATAACTATGGCTACACCTTC. This sequence joins TRBV4-2 and TRBJ1-2, with a tentative D call TRBD1 (5 bases). Germline V lookup: CDR1 LGHNA, CDR2 YNFKEQ. There are 16 residues in the CDR3. Trimming took off 2 bases at V and 1 base at J, with 14 bases between the two ends.

The CDR3 region has the DNA TGTGCCAGTGTCCCATGTGGACAGGGTAAGGATTATGGCTACACCTTC. It yields the protein CASVPCGQGKDYGYTF. The chain carries TRBV21-1 and TRBJ1-2; the table's D call, TRBD1, was not checked against the DNA. TRBV21-1 is listed as a pseudogene. The CDR3 extends over 16 amino acids.

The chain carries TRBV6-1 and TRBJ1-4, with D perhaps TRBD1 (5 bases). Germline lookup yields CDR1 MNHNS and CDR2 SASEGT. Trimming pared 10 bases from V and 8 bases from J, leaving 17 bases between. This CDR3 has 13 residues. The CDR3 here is CATRTSLGEKLFF. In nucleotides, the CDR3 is TGTGCCACCCGGACAAGCCTCGGGGAAAAACTGTTTTTT.

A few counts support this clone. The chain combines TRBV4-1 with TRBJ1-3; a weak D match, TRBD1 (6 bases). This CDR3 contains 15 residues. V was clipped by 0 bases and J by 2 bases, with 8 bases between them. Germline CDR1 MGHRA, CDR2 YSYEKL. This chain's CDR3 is CASSQDEGAGNTIYF. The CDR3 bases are TGCGCCAGCAGCCAAGACGAGGGGGCTGGAAACACCATATATTTT.

The CDR3 spells CASSSRGREAGANVLTF. In DNA form, the CDR3 reads TGCGCCAGCAGCTCCCGCGGCAGGGAGGCTGGGGCCAACGTCCTGACTTTC. J is TRBJ2-6 and V is TRBV5-1; D perhaps matches TRBD2 (6 bases). The V end was cut by 3 bases, the J end by 2 bases, with 15 bases between. Germline CDR1 is SGHRS and CDR2 is YFSETQ. There are 17 residues in the CDR3.

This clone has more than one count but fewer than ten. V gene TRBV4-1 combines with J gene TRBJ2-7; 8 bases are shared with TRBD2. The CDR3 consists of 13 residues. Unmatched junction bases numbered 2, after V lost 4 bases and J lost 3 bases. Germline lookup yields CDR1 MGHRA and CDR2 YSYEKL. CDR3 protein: CASSPREGYEQYF. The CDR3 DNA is TGCGCCAGCAGCCCTCGGGAGGGCTACGAGCAGTACTTC.

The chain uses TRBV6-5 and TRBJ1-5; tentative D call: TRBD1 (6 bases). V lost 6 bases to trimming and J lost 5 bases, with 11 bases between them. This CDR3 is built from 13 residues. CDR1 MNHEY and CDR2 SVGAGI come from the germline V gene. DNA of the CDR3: TGTGCCAGCAGGTCTTACAGGGATCAGCCCCAGCATTTT. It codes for CASRSYRDQPQHF.

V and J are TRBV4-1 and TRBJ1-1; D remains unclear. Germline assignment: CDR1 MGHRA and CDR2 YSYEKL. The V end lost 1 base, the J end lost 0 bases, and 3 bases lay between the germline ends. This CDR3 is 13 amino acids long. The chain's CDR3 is CASSQGVNTEAFF. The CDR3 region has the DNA TGCGCCAGCAGCCAAGGAGTGAACACTGAAGCTTTCTTT.

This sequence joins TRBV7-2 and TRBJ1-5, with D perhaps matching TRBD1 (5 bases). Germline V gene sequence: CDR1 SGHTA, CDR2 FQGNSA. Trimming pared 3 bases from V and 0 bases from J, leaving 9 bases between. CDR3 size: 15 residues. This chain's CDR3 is CASSFRTNSNQPQHF. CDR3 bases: TGTGCCAGCAGCTTCAGGACAAATAGCAATCAGCCCCAGCATTTT.

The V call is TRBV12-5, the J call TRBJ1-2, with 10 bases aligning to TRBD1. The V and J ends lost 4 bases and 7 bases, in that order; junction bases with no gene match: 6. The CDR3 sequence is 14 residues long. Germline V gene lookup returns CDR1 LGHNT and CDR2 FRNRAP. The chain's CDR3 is CASGSSTGGIGYTF. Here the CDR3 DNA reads TGTGCTAGTGGTTCCTCGACAGGGGGCATTGGCTACACCTTC.

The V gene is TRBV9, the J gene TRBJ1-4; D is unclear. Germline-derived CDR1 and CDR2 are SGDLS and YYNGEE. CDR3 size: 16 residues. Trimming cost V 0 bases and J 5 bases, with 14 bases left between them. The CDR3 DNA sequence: TGTGCCAGCAGCGTAGAACCCACAGTAGCAAATGAAAAACTGTTTTTT. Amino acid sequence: CASSVEPTVANEKLFF.

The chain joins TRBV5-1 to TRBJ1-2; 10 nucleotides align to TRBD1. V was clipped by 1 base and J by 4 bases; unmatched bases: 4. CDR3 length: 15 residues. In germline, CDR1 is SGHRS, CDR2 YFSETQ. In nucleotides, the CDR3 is TGCGCCAGCAGCTTGAGAGGGACAGGGGCCTATGGCTACACCTTC. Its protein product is CASSLRGTGAYGYTF.

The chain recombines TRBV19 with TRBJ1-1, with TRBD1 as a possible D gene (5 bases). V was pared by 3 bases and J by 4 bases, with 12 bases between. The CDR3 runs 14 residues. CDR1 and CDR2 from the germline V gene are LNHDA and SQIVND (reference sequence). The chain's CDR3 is CASSMWGGTTEAFF. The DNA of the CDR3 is TGTGCCAGTAGTATGTGGGGGGGTACCACTGAAGCTTTCTTT.

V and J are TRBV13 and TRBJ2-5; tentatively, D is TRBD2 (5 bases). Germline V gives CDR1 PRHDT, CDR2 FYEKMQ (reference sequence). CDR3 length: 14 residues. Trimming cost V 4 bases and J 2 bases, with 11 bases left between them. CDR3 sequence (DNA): TGTGCCAGCAGCTCAGCGGCGGTTCAAGAGACCCAGTACTTC. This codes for CASSSAAVQETQYF.

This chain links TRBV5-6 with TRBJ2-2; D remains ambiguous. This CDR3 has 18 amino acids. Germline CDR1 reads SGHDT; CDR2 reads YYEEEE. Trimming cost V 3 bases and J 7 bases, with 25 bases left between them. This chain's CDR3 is CASSSVLLDLSSDGELFF. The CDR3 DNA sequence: TGTGCCAGCAGCTCAGTATTACTGGACCTCTCTAGTGACGGGGAGCTGTTTTTT. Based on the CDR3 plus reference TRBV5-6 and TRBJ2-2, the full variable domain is DAGVTQSPTHLIKTRGQQVTLRCSPKSGHDTVSWYQQALGQGPQFIFQYYEEEERQRGNFPDRFSGHQFPNYSSELNVNALLLGDSALYLCASSSVLLDLSSDGELFFGEGSRLTVL.

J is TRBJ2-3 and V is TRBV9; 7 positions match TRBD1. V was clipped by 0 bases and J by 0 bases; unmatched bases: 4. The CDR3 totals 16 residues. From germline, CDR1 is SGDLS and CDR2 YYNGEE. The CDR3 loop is CASSVVQGLSTDTQYF. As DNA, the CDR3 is TGTGCCAGCAGCGTAGTACAGGGGTTGAGCACAGATACGCAGTATTTT. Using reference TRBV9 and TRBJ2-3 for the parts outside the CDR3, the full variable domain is DSGVTQTPKHLITATGQRVTLRCSPRSGDLSVYWYQQSLDQGLQFLIQYYNGEERAKGNILERFSAQQFPDLHSELNLSSLELGDSALYFCASSVVQGLSTDTQYFGPGTRLTVL.

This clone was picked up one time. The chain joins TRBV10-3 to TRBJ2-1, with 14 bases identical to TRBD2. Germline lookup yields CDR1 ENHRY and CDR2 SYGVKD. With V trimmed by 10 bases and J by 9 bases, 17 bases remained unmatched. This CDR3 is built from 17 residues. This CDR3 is CASGTSGGAREGGEQFF. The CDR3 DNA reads TGTGCCAGTGGGACTAGCGGGGGCGCGAGGGAAGGGGGTGAGCAGTTCTTC.